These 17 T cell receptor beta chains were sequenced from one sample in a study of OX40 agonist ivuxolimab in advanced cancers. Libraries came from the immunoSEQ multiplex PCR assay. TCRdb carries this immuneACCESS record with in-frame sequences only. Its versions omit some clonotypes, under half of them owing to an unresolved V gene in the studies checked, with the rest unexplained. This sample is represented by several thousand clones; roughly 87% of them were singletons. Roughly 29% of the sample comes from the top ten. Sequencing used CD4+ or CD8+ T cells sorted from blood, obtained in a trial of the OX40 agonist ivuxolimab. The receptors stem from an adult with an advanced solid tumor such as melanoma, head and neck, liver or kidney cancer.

CDR3 nucleotides: TGTGCCAGCAGCTTTGCTTTTAGCGGAGGGGATACGCAGTATTTT. Translating gives CASSFAFSGGDTQYF. The chain recombines TRBV7-2 with TRBJ2-3; maybe TRBD2 (6 bases). Trimming took 3 bases from V and 6 from J, leaving 16 bases between them. CDR1 SGHTA and CDR2 FQGNSA come from the germline V gene. CDR3 length equals 15 residues. The variable domain in full, completed from reference TRBV7-2 and TRBJ2-3, reads GAGVSQSPSNKVTEKGKDVELRCDPISGHTALYWYRQSLGQGLEFLIYFQGNSAPDKSGLPSDRFSAERTGGSVSTLTIQRTQQEDSAVYLCASSFAFSGGDTQYFGPGTRLTVL.

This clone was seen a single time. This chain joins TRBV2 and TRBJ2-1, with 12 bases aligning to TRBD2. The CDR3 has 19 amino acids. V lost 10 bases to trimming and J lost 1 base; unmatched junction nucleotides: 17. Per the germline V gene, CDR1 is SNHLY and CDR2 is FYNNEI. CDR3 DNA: TGTGCCACCCAAGACCGACTAGCGGGAGTTTTACGGTCCTACAATGAGCAGTTCTTC. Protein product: CATQDRLAGVLRSYNEQFF.

The CDR3 bases are TGTGCCAGCAGCTTTCACTTCGACGAGCAGTACTTC. It specifies CASSFHFDEQYF. The chain recombines TRBV7-9 with TRBJ2-7; D remains ambiguous. Germline CDR1 SEHNR, CDR2 FQNEAQ (reference sequence). Trimming cost V 3 bases and J 5 bases, with 8 bases left between them. The CDR3 covers 12 residues. Full variable domain (remainder filled in from reference TRBV7-9 and TRBJ2-7): DTGVSQNPRHKITKRGQNVTFRCDPISEHNRLYWYRQTLGQGPEFLTYFQNEAQLEKSRLLSDRFSAERPKGSFSTLEIQRTEQGDSAMYLCASSFHFDEQYFGPGTRLTVT.

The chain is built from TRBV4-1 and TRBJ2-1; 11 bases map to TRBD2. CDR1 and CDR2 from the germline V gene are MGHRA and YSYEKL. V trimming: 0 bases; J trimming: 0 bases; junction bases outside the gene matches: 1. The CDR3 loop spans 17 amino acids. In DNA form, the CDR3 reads TGCGCCAGCAGCCAAGACGGGACTAGCGGCTCCTACAATGAGCAGTTCTTC. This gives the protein CASSQDGTSGSYNEQFF.

The CDR3 here is CSVELGLTYEQYF. For the CDR3, the DNA is TGCAGCGTTGAATTAGGACTGACCTACGAGCAGTACTTC. V usage is TRBV29-1 and J usage is TRBJ2-7; TRBD2 is a possible D gene (5 bases). Looked up from germline, CDR1 is SQVTM and CDR2 is ANQGSEA. The CDR3 loop spans 13 amino acids. V shed 2 bases and J shed 2 bases, with 10 bases lying between them.

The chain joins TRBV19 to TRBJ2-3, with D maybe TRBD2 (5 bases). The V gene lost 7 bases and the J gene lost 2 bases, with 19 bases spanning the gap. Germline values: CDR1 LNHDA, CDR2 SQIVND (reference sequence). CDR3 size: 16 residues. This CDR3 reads CASTLAAAAFTDTQYF. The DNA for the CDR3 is TGTGCCAGTACCCTGGCGGCAGCGGCCTTCACAGATACGCAGTATTTT.

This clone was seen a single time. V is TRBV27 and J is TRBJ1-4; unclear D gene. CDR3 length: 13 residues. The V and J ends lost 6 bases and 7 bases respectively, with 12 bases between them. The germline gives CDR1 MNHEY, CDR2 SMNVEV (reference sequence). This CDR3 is CASRLLRGEKLFF. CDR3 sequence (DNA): TGTGCCAGCAGATTACTCCGCGGTGAAAAACTGTTTTTT.

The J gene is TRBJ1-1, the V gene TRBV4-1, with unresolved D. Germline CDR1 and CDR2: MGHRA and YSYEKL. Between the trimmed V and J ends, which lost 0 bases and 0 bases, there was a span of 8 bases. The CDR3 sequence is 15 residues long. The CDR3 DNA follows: TGCGCCAGCAGCCAAGAGCCACAGATGAACACTGAAGCTTTCTTT. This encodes CASSQEPQMNTEAFF.

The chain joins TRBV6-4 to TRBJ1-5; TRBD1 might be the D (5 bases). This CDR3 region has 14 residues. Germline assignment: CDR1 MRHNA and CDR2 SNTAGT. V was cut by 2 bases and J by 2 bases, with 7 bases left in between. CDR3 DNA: TGTGCCAGCAGTGACCGCAGGGGCAATCAGCCCCAGCATTTT. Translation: CASSDRRGNQPQHF.

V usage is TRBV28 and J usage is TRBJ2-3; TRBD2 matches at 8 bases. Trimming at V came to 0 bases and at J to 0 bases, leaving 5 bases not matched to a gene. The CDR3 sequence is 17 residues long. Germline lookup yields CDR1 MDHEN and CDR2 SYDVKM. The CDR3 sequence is CASSLWGTSGSTDTQYF. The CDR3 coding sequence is TGTGCCAGCAGTTTATGGGGAACTAGCGGAAGCACAGATACGCAGTATTTT.

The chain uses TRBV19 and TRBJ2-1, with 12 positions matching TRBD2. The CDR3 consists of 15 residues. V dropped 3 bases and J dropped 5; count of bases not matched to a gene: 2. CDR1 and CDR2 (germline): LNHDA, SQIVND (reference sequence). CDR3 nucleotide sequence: TGTGCCAGTAGTATTTGGACTAGCGGGAACAATGAGCAGTTCTTC. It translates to CASSIWTSGNNEQFF.

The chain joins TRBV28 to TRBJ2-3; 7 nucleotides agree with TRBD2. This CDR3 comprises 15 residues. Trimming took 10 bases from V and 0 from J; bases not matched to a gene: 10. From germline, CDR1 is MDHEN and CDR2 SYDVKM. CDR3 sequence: CATLDIAGSTDTQYF. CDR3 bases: TGTGCCACCCTGGATATAGCGGGTAGCACAGATACGCAGTATTTT. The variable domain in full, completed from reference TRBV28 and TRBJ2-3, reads DVKVTQSSRYLVKRTGEKVFLECVQDMDHENMFWYRQDPGLGLRLIYFSYDVKMKEKGDIPEGYSVSREKKERFSLILESASTNQTSMYLCATLDIAGSTDTQYFGPGTRLTVL.

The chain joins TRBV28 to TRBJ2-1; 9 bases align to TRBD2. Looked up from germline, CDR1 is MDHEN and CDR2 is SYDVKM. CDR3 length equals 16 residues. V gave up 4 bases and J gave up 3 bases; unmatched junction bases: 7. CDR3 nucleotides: TGTGCCAGCAGTTGGCGGGAGGGGGAGAGCTACAATGAGCAGTTCTTC. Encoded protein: CASSWREGESYNEQFF.

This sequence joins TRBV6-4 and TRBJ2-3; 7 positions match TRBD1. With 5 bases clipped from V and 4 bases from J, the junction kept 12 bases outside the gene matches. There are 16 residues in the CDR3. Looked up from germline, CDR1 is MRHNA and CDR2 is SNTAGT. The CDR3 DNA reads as TGTGCCAGCAGTCCCCAGGGGGAGACGGGTGCAGATACGCAGTATTTT. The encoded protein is CASSPQGETGADTQYF.

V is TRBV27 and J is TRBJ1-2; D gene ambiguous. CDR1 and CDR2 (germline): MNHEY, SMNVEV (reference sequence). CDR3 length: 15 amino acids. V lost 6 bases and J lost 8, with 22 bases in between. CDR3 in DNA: TGTGCCAGCAGGACCGACGGAGGCCGAGGGAGCGGCTACACCTTC. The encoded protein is CASRTDGGRGSGYTF.

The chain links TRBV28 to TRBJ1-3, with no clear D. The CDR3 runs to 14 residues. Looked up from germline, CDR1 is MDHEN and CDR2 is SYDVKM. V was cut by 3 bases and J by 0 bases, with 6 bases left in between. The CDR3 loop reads CASSFLGSGNTIYF. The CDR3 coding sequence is TGTGCCAGCAGTTTCCTGGGCTCTGGAAACACCATATATTTT.

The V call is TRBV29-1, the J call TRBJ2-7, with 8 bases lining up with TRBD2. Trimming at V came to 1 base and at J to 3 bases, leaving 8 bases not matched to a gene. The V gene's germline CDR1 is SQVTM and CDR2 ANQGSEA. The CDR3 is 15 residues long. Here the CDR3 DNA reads TGCAGCGTTGAAGTCCAGCGGGAGTGGGACTACGAGCAGTACTTC. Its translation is CSVEVQREWDYEQYF.